The clone carrying this T cell receptor beta chain was recorded once. Its antigen is unidentified. Data came from immunoSEQ multiplex PCR; TCRdb stores just in-frame clones and leaves some out. The top ten hold about 13% of the sample, which has 72,000 or so clones, roughly 86% seen once. These data come from a study of T cells in localized non-small cell lung cancer. Germline assignment: CDR1 ENHRY and CDR2 SYGVKD. V was shortened by 0 bases and J by 4 bases, with 7 bases between the two germline ends. The CDR3 consists of 13 residues. Study-wide results and caveats: In adjacent lung, a median about 52 of the top 100 tumor clones were found. Because sequencing included only one region (of the tumor), heterogeneity remains possible. It was uninvolved adjacent lung that showed the highest T cell clonality, exceeding tumor. Higher adjacent-lung clonality was associated with shorter survival.

The sequences come from peripheral blood, collected before any cancer treatment. V gene TRBV10-3 combines with J gene TRBJ2-7; D is unclear. The TCR was taken from a female donor over 55 with stage I lung adenocarcinoma. The CDR3 here is CAISESTRYEQYF. The CDR3 region has the DNA TGTGCCATCAGTGAGTCGACGAGGTACGAGCAGTACTTC.